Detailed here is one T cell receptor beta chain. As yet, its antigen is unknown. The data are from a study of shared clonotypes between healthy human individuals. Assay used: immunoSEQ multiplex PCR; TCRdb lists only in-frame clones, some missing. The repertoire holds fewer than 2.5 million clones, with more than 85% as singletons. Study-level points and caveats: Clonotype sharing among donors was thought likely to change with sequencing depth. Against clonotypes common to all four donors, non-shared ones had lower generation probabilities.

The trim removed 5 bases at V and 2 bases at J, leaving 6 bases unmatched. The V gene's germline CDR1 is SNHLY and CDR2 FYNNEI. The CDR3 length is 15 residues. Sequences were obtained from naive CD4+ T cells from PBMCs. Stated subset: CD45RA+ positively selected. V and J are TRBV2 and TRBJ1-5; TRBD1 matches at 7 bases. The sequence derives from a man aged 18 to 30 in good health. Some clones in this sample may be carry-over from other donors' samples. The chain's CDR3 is CASSSSTGGNQPQHF. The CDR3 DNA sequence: TGTGCCAGCAGTTCCAGTACAGGGGGCAATCAGCCCCAGCATTTT.